This is a list of T cell receptor beta chains from one sample in a study of naive and memory T cell subsets. MiXCR, run by TCRdb on the UMI-ligation and nested PCR reads, gives a single entry per CDR3 protein. The sample has under 25,000 distinct CDR3 sequences; around 6% are singletons. The sequencing here drew on skin, taken from a tuberculin skin test site. The receptors originated from an adult in good health. The conserved cysteine and the conserved F or W are not part of the CDR3 here. Each record gives: CDR3 length, J gene, clone size, D gene, V gene, CDR3 protein. D genes are given only for firm matches. Rows may omit the clone size; those that give it use once, few, many or a size class.

>13|TRBJ2-7|many|TRBD1|TRBV5-6
ASSLPGTGIYEQY
>12|TRBJ2-7|many|NA|TRBV27
ATQRAAGRYEQY
>16|TRBJ2-1|many|TRBD2|TRBV12-3/TRBV12-4
ASTTGTSGRGLYNEQF
>10|TRBJ1-2|many|NA|TRBV5-6
ASSSDRYGYT
>12|TRBJ1-2|few|NA|TRBV7-2
ASSLGAGIYGYT
>11|TRBJ1-1|many|NA|TRBV12-3/TRBV12-4
ASSYREVSEAF
>10|TRBJ2-7|NA|NA|TRBV3-1
ASSHFKDEQY
>12|TRBJ1-2|many|NA|TRBV5-1
ASSLTGANYGYT
>17|TRBJ2-3|many|TRBD2|TRBV7-2
ASSFISAWASGSSDTQY
>12|TRBJ1-1|medium-sized|NA|TRBV14
ASSQAWGSGEAF
>14|TRBJ1-2|many|TRBD1|TRBV9
ASSVARETGDRGYT
>12|TRBJ2-7|many|NA|TRBV2
ASKIGGKAVEQY
>13|TRBJ2-2|many|NA|TRBV29-1
SVSTIGAGTGELF
>10|TRBJ2-5|many|TRBD2|TRBV2
ASASGRETQY
>13|TRBJ2-1|many|TRBD1|TRBV28
ASSARDRVYNEQF
>17|TRBJ2-2|many|TRBD2|TRBV20-1
SARVERLAGDWRTGELF
>11|TRBJ2-3|NA|NA|TRBV20-1
SASGVNTDTQY
>17|TRBJ2-7|many|NA|TRBV7-2
ASSQRPNGRWLGSYEQY
>10|TRBJ2-1|many|TRBD2|TRBV29-1
SSWTSGNEQF
>14|TRBJ1-3|many|NA|TRBV11-2
ASSLEQTNSGNTIY
>14|TRBJ1-5|many|NA|TRBV6-2/TRBV6-3
ASSYSSAWGNQPQH
>12|TRBJ1-6|few|NA|TRBV18
ASSRSGERSPLH
>14|TRBJ2-3|many|TRBD2|TRBV6-2/TRBV6-3
ASSYDAGGGPDTQY
>13|TRBJ1-5|few|TRBD1|TRBV28
ASSLSGQGYQPQH
>10|TRBJ2-3|many|NA|TRBV29-1
SVEDTHDTQY
>12|TRBJ2-7|many|TRBD2|TRBV7-2
ASSLIAGVVEQY
>15|TRBJ2-1|medium-sized|TRBD1|TRBV5-4
ASSLDNPGQGGDEQF
>12|TRBJ1-2|NA|NA|TRBV3-1
ASSQLDRAYGYT
>12|TRBJ2-5|many|NA|TRBV7-3
ASSLTGPGETQY
>10|TRBJ2-1|many|TRBD1|TRBV13
ASSFSETGMF
>11|TRBJ2-5|many|NA|TRBV2
ASSGPSGETQY
>13|TRBJ2-1|NA|TRBD2|TRBV19
ASSRRGSGDVEQF
>14|TRBJ2-3|many|TRBD2|TRBV7-3
ASSLTGGRGTDTQY
>11|TRBJ1-2|few|TRBD1|TRBV20-1
SAGQGAGYGYT
>12|TRBJ2-1|many|NA|TRBV4-3
ASSQGLVYNEQF
>16|TRBJ2-1|many|TRBD2|TRBV13
ASSSRTSGSLSHNEQF
>16|TRBJ2-2|many|NA|TRBV1
TSSIIVRTSGEGGELF
>11|TRBJ2-1|few|NA|TRBV30
AWSGGTYNEQF
>12|TRBJ2-1|many|TRBD1|TRBV24-1
ATSEHRDSNEQF
>12|TRBJ2-2|NA|TRBD1|TRBV5-1
ASSYRGVTGELF
>12|TRBJ2-5|many|TRBD1|TRBV27
ASGAPDRGETQY
>14|TRBJ2-5|NA|TRBD2|TRBV7-8
ASSPGLLAGGETQY
>14|TRBJ2-7|NA|NA|TRBV6-2/TRBV6-3
ASSQSSFWDTYEQY
>13|TRBJ2-3|many|NA|TRBV28
ASSLSGEFRDTQY
>10|TRBJ1-5|many|NA|TRBV7-2
ASSFKDQPQH
>15|TRBJ1-1|few|NA|TRBV27
ASSLRSGGGMNTEAF
>9|TRBJ2-1|few|NA|TRBV29-1
SVDRYNEQF
>11|TRBJ1-1|few|NA|TRBV6-1
ASSEPPRYEAF
>13|TRBJ1-6|NA|NA|TRBV12-3/TRBV12-4
ASSRGPTLGGPLH
>10|TRBJ1-3|many|NA|TRBV7-3
ASRDSGNTIY
>13|TRBJ1-1|NA|TRBD1|TRBV2
ASSEMGQGAGEAF
>12|TRBJ2-1|many|TRBD2|TRBV7-3
ASSLSGLVGEQF
>12|TRBJ2-7|many|TRBD2|TRBV18
ASSLGTSGYEQY
>14|TRBJ2-7|few|NA|TRBV5-6
ASSFQTNALGNEQY